This entry concerns a single TCR beta chain. Antigen: not known. This entry comes from a study of early T cells in non-severe SARS-CoV-2 infection. One entry per CDR3 protein results from TCRdb running MiXCR on the 5' RACE reads. The sample records about 30,000 distinct CDR3 sequences, 5.5% to 6.5% being singletons. CDR1 and CDR2 (germline): SGHDT, YYEEEE. V lost 5 bases, J lost 2 bases, and 7 bases stayed unmatched. This CDR3 has 15 amino acids. Whole-study results and caveats: The VDJdb matching leaned toward anti-spike CD8 responses and overlooked private and CD4 specificities.

This sequence originates from an adult who was a healthcare worker with PCR-confirmed SARS-CoV-2 infection or an uninfected control (not recorded which). This rearrangement joins TRBV5-6 to TRBJ2-7; 10 bases line up with TRBD1. The sequencing sample was made of whole blood. CDR3 in amino acids: CASSYRDRGPYEQYF. CDR3 sequence (DNA): TGTGCCAGCAGTTACCGGGACAGGGGACCCTACGAGCAGTACTTC.